This entry lists 24 T cell receptor beta chains sequenced from one sample in a study of cytomegalovirus exposure and HLA in healthy donors. 13 Jbeta primers and 60 Vbeta primers were used for the PCR. Assay: immunoSEQ multiplex PCR; the TCRdb copy retains only in-frame clones and omits some. Of about 150,000 clones in the sample, 70% to 90% were seen once. Sequencing was performed on PBMCs. The source is a man aged 25 to 45 in good health and CMV-seropositive.

The chain has TRBV7-2 and TRBJ2-3, with D unclear. V gave up 3 bases and J gave up 4 bases, with 11 bases separating them. CDR1 and CDR2 (germline): SGHTA, FQGNSA. The CDR3 is made up of 14 amino acids. This CDR3 is CASSFSRAADTQYF. CDR3 nucleotides: TGTGCCAGCAGCTTTTCCCGAGCCGCAGATACGCAGTATTTT.

The sample holds a few counts of this clone. The rearrangement joins TRBV27 to TRBJ2-6, with 8 nucleotides matching TRBD2. V dropped 4 bases and J dropped 2; count of bases not matched to a gene: 7. Looked up from germline, CDR1 is MNHEY and CDR2 is SMNVEV (reference sequence). This CDR3 contains 17 residues. The CDR3 protein is CASSSRLAMAGANVLTF. The CDR3 bases are TGTGCCAGCAGTTCTAGACTAGCGATGGCTGGGGCCAACGTCCTGACTTTC.

This chain uses TRBV6-5 with TRBJ2-3; D is perhaps TRBD2 (6 bases). V was pared by 8 bases and J by 1 base, with 13 bases between. Germline values: CDR1 MNHEY, CDR2 SVGAGI. The CDR3 spans 14 residues. The CDR3 nucleotides read TGTGCCAGCCGGGAGTTGGGGCGCACAGATACGCAGTATTTT. Its translation is CASRELGRTDTQYF.

The chain couples TRBV11-2 to TRBJ1-1, with D possibly TRBD1 on 6 matching bases. CDR1 and CDR2 from the germline V gene are SGHAT and FQNNGV. V gave up 4 bases and J gave up 3 bases, with 12 bases separating them. The CDR3 runs 14 residues. CDR3 in DNA: TGTGCCAGCAGCTCCCGAGGGGGTTACACTGAAGCTTTCTTT. Translating it yields CASSSRGGYTEAFF.

This chain joins TRBV5-1 and TRBJ1-2; D ambiguous. The ends were cut back, 3 bases at V and 0 bases at J, with 15 bases in the middle. The CDR3 extends over 16 amino acids. The germline CDR1 and CDR2 sequences are SGHRS and YFSETQ. The CDR3 sequence: CASSSTHRPANYGYTF. Here the CDR3 DNA reads TGCGCCAGCAGCTCAACACACAGACCAGCTAACTATGGCTACACCTTC.

This clone has a handful of counts. The chain uses TRBV4-2 and TRBJ1-1, with D tentatively TRBD1 (5 bases). Germline V gene sequence: CDR1 LGHNA, CDR2 YNFKEQ. CDR3 length equals 12 residues. V was clipped by 4 bases and J by 3 bases, with 6 bases between them. CDR3 nucleotides: TGTGCCAGCAGCCTAGGGGACACTGAAGCTTTCTTT. Its protein product is CASSLGDTEAFF.

The V and J genes are TRBV5-1 and TRBJ2-5, with a weak D call TRBD1 (5 bases). V was cut by 4 bases and J by 5 bases, with 12 bases left in between. This CDR3 has 13 residues. The V gene's germline CDR1 is SGHRS and CDR2 YFSETQ. CDR3 bases: TGCGCCAGCAGCCCAGGGTCCGGGGAGACCCAGTACTTC. Amino acids: CASSPGSGETQYF.

The chain links TRBV18 to TRBJ1-2; the match to TRBD1 covers 8 bases. The ends lost 3 bases at V and 2 bases at J; junction bases unmatched: 5. The CDR3 covers 15 residues. CDR1 is KGHSH and CDR2 is LQKENI in the germline V gene. CDR3: CASSPGQGGNYGYTF. CDR3 DNA sequence: TGTGCCAGCTCACCTGGACAGGGCGGGAACTATGGCTACACCTTC.

The chain is built from TRBV15 and TRBJ2-5; perhaps TRBD2 as D (6 bases). The V gene lost 1 base and the J gene lost 1 base, with 16 bases spanning the gap. The CDR3 loop spans 17 amino acids. CDR1 and CDR2 from the germline V gene are LNHNV and YYDKDF (reference sequence). Here the CDR3 reads CATSRVGGGAGQETQYF. In nucleotides, the CDR3 is TGTGCCACCAGCAGAGTAGGCGGCGGGGCAGGCCAAGAGACCCAGTACTTC.

This clone turned up a few times. The chain employs TRBV4-3 and TRBJ1-2, with 8 bases lining up with TRBD1. Losses at the gene ends were 5 bases for V and 6 bases for J; bases not matched to a gene: 14. The germline V gene encodes CDR1 LGHNA and CDR2 YSLEER. The CDR3 totals 16 residues. The CDR3 region is CASSVHPEDRVDGYTF. CDR3 sequence (DNA): TGCGCCAGCAGCGTCCACCCCGAGGACAGGGTCGATGGCTACACCTTC.

The rearrangement joins TRBV15 to TRBJ2-7; D not resolved. Deletions cut 0 bases from V and 7 bases from J, with 7 bases between. In germline, CDR1 is LNHNV, CDR2 YYDKDF (reference sequence). The CDR3 spans 12 residues. As DNA, the CDR3 is TGTGCCACCAGCAGAGATCGCAGGGAGCAGTACTTC. It codes for CATSRDRREQYF.

This clone was detected once. The J gene is TRBJ2-7, the V gene TRBV18, with D possibly matching TRBD1 (6 bases). CDR3 size: 13 residues. V was trimmed by 3 bases and J by 6 bases, leaving 12 bases between them. The germline V gene encodes CDR1 KGHSH and CDR2 LQKENI. This CDR3 reads CASSPGTGSEQYV. The CDR3 region has the DNA TGTGCCAGCTCACCCGGTACAGGGTCCGAGCAGTACGTC.

This clone was seen more than once but under ten times. J is TRBJ2-7 and V is TRBV5-1; 9 positions match TRBD2. CDR1 and CDR2 from the germline V gene are SGHRS and YFSETQ. The CDR3 is made up of 15 amino acids. V gave up 7 bases and J gave up 2 bases; unmatched junction bases: 10. The CDR3 DNA sequence: TGCGCCAGCTCCTCCCGTAGCGGGAGTACCTACGAGCAGTACTTC. Protein product: CASSSRSGSTYEQYF.

The chain has TRBV4-3 and TRBJ2-3; D call uncertain. The V gene lost 0 bases and the J gene lost 4 bases, with 5 bases spanning the gap. CDR1 is LGHNA and CDR2 is YSLEER in the germline V gene. The CDR3 sequence is 13 residues long. The CDR3: CASSQEGPDTQYF. DNA of the CDR3: TGCGCCAGCAGCCAAGAGGGCCCAGATACGCAGTATTTT.

The J gene is TRBJ2-7, the V gene TRBV19; maybe TRBD2 (5 bases). Trimming took off 4 bases at V and 9 bases at J, with 19 bases between the two ends. CDR1 LNHDA and CDR2 SQIVND come from the germline V gene (reference sequence). The CDR3 spans 14 residues. The CDR3 bases are TGTGCCAGTAGTAGAACACCGGGAATCTCTTTGCAGTACTTC. This translates into CASSRTPGISLQYF.

The chain employs TRBV18 and TRBJ2-3; TRBD2 is a possible D gene (6 bases). CDR1 and CDR2 from the germline V gene are KGHSH and LQKENI. The CDR3 loop spans 16 amino acids. Trimming removed 5 bases at V and 0 bases at J, with 15 bases between. The CDR3 protein is CASSRKGGTSTDTQYF. In DNA form, the CDR3 reads TGTGCCAGCTCAAGAAAAGGCGGGACCAGCACAGATACGCAGTATTTT. Full variable domain (missing parts from reference TRBV18 and TRBJ2-3): NAGVMQNPRHLVRRRGQEARLRCSPMKGHSHVYWYRQLPEEGLKFMVYLQKENIIDESGMPKERFSAEFPKEGPSILRIQQVVRGDSAAYFCASSRKGGTSTDTQYFGPGTRLTVL.

The chain employs TRBV27 and TRBJ1-3; 7 nucleotides agree with TRBD1. The CDR3 runs to 17 residues. The ends lost 4 bases at V and 2 bases at J; junction bases unmatched: 11. Germline assignment: CDR1 MNHEY and CDR2 SMNVEV (reference sequence). This chain's CDR3 is CASSSRQGKTTGNTIYF. The CDR3 DNA reads TGTGCCAGCAGTTCCAGACAGGGAAAGACCACTGGAAACACCATATATTTT.

This chain connects TRBV23-1 to TRBJ2-7; 7 bases line up with TRBD1. TRBV23-1 is an ORF, with its function uncertain. The CDR3 has 15 residues. After removal of 3 bases from V and 0 bases from J, the junction contained 5 bases not matched to a gene. This CDR3 reads CASSQLTGSSYEQYV. The CDR3, as DNA: TGCGCCAGCAGTCAGTTGACAGGGAGCTCCTACGAGCAGTACGTC.

The J gene is TRBJ2-5, the V gene TRBV5-6, with TRBD2 matching 8 bases. V lost 0 bases, J lost 5 bases, and 6 bases stayed unmatched. The CDR3 contains 15 residues. CDR1 SGHDT and CDR2 YYEEEE come from the germline V gene. The CDR3, as DNA: TGTGCCAGCAGCTTGGGAGCGGGAGCTGTTGAGACCCAGTACTTC. Its translation is CASSLGAGAVETQYF. The variable domain in full, with the rest retrieved from reference TRBV5-6 and TRBJ2-5, is DAGVTQSPTHLIKTRGQQVTLRCSPKSGHDTVSWYQQALGQGPQFIFQYYEEEERQRGNFPDRFSGHQFPNYSSELNVNALLLGDSALYLCASSLGAGAVETQYFGPGTRLLVL.

With respect to this clone: At one boundary the junction diverges from the germline segment, which might be a read error. The chain has TRBV29-1 and TRBJ2-5; D gene unclear. The CDR3 runs to 13 residues. Per germline, CDR1 SQVTM and CDR2 ANQGSEA. CDR3 amino acids: CSFDRTGIETQYF. The CDR3 DNA follows: TGCAGCTTTGACCGAACGGGTATAGAGACCCAGTACTTC.

The chain employs TRBV12-5 and TRBJ2-2, with D perhaps TRBD1 (5 bases). V was pared by 3 bases and J by 2 bases, with 13 bases between. Germline V gives CDR1 LGHNT, CDR2 FRNRAP. CDR3 size: 16 residues. CDR3 protein: CASGFLRQTNTGELFF. Here the CDR3 DNA reads TGTGCTAGTGGTTTCCTCCGACAGACCAACACCGGGGAGCTGTTTTTT.

V usage is TRBV29-1 and J usage is TRBJ1-1; D is perhaps TRBD1 (5 bases). Germline V gene lookup returns CDR1 SQVTM and CDR2 ANQGSEA. V was shortened by 6 bases and J by 4 bases, with 12 bases between the two germline ends. This CDR3 has 12 residues. The CDR3 DNA is TGCAGCGTACAGGTATTGAGCACTGAAGCTTTCTTT. The encoded protein is CSVQVLSTEAFF.

The V gene is TRBV7-2, the J gene TRBJ2-7; 11 nucleotides agree with TRBD1. V was clipped by 5 bases and J by 6 bases; unmatched bases: 9. Germline lookup yields CDR1 SGHTA and CDR2 FQGNSA. The CDR3 is made up of 15 amino acids. This chain's CDR3 is CASSRDRGGIGEQYF. The CDR3, as DNA: TGTGCCAGCAGCCGGGACAGGGGGGGTATAGGCGAGCAGTACTTC.

The V gene is TRBV7-9, the J gene TRBJ2-3; D unresolved. Germline V gives CDR1 SEHNR, CDR2 FQNEAQ (reference sequence). This CDR3 has 15 residues. Between the trimmed V and J ends, which lost 2 bases and 3 bases, there was a span of 12 bases. The CDR3 here is CASSLKRVLTDTQYF. The CDR3 DNA sequence: TGTGCCAGCAGCTTAAAACGGGTTTTGACAGATACGCAGTATTTT. Using reference TRBV7-9 and TRBJ2-3 for the parts outside the CDR3, the full variable domain is DTGVSQNPRHKITKRGQNVTFRCDPISEHNRLYWYRQTLGQGPEFLTYFQNEAQLEKSRLLSDRFSAERPKGSFSTLEIQRTEQGDSAMYLCASSLKRVLTDTQYFGPGTRLTVL.